Listed below are T cell receptor beta chains from one sample, sequenced in a study of regulatory T cells in long-lasting Graves disease. Using its own MiXCR run on the multiplex PCR reads, TCRdb lists one record per CDR3 protein. The sample has 400,000 to 500,000 distinct CDR3 sequences; around 15% are singletons. The same data also contributed to another study, on T cells in Graves' hyperthyroidism and ophthalmopathy.

The sample was peripheral blood mononuclear cells (PBMCs), taken at new diagnosis, from a patient treated with antithyroid drugs. These receptors all come from a woman between 18 and 29 years old with Graves disease. The CDR3 runs from the conserved cysteine through the conserved F or W. Each record gives: clone size, J gene, V gene, D gene, CDR3 DNA, CDR3 protein. The D gene is left open where the match is weak. A clone size is listed for some rows: how often the clone was seen (once, few, many), or a class if it is expanded.

>many|TRBJ2-1|TRBV3-1|.
TGTGCCAGCAGCCGGATAGCGGCCAATGAGCAGTTCTTC
CASSRIAANEQFF
>many|TRBJ2-1|TRBV27|TRBD2
TGTGCCAGCAGTGTCGGACTAGCGGGTGGTGAGCAGTTCTTC
CASSVGLAGGEQFF
>many|TRBJ1-6|TRBV28|.
TGTGCCAGCAGTTTTGAGGGGGGCAGGTATAATTCACCCCTCCACTTT
CASSFEGGRYNSPLHF
>.|TRBJ2-3|TRBV3-1|TRBD2
TGTGCCAGCAGTCATCTAGCGGAACGCACAGATACGCAGTATTTT
CASSHLAERTDTQYF
>.|TRBJ2-3|TRBV5-1|TRBD2
TGCGCCAGCAGCTCCCTCGAGGGACTAGCGGGTGCAGATACGCAGTATTTT
CASSSLEGLAGADTQYF
>.|TRBJ2-1|TRBV7-3|.
TGTGCCAGCAGCCCAACGACAGCTACAGCCAACAATGAGCAGTTCTTC
CASSPTTATANNEQFF
>.|TRBJ2-6|TRBV5-8|.
TGTGCCAGCAGCTTGGTGGTGACCCCCCTTAACGTCCTGACTTTC
CASSLVVTPLNVLTF
>few|TRBJ1-5|TRBV25-1|.
TGTGCCAGCAGTCACCGGACAAAGCCCACACCCCCCGCTAATCAGCCCCAGCATTTT
CASSHRTKPTPPANQPQHF
>few|TRBJ2-3|TRBV4-3|.
TGCGCCAGCAGCCAAGTGGTTAACACAGATACGCAGTATTTT
CASSQVVNTDTQYF
>few|TRBJ2-1|TRBV5-1|TRBD2
TGCGCCAGCAGCTCAGGACTAGCGGGAGGAGGATACAATGAGCAGTTCTTC
CASSSGLAGGGYNEQFF
>.|TRBJ2-5|TRBV19|TRBD2
TGTGCCAGTAGTATGTTCCGGGACTACAATGAGCAGTACTTC
CASSMFRDYNEQYF
>.|TRBJ2-1|TRBV7-2|TRBD2
TGTGCCAGCAGCTTATATGGACTAGCGGGATTCAATGAGCAGTTCTTC
CASSLYGLAGFNEQFF
>many|TRBJ2-2|TRBV11-2|.
TGTGCCAGCAGCTTAGATTTGTCCGTAGGGGTCCCCCACACCGGGGAGCTGTTTTTT
CASSLDLSVGVPHTGELFF
>many|TRBJ2-3|TRBV2|TRBD2
TGTGCCAGCAGTTTACTAGCGGAACGCACAGATACGCAGTATTTT
CASSLLAERTDTQYF
>.|TRBJ2-1|TRBV12-3/TRBV12-4|.
TGTGCCAGCATCGTTCGGTGGGAGAGTGAGCAGTTCTTC
CASIVRWESEQFF
>few|TRBJ1-2|TRBV6-1|.
TGTGCCAGCAGGCAGCCGACAAGCAACTATGGCTACACCTTC
CASRQPTSNYGYTF
>few|TRBJ2-7|TRBV6-2/TRBV6-3|.
TGTGCCAGCAGAGGGAGCGGGCGTTTCGACGAGCAGTACTTC
CASRGSGRFDEQYF
>many|TRBJ2-2|TRBV30|.
TGTGCCTGGAGTCCCTTTACTCAGGCCGGGGAGCTGTTTTTT
CAWSPFTQAGELFF
>many|TRBJ1-6|TRBV6-6|.
TGTGCCAGCAGTTACTCGAGCCAGGGAAATTCACCCCTCCACTTT
CASSYSSQGNSPLHF
>many|TRBJ2-1|TRBV20-1|.
TGCAGTGCTGCTAGCGTGAACTCCTACAATGAGCAGTTCTTC
CSAASVNSYNEQFF
>.|TRBJ2-1|TRBV6-5|TRBD2
TGTGCCAGCAGTTACGGTAGGACTAGCGGCAATGAGCAGTTCTTC
CASSYGRTSGNEQFF
>.|TRBJ2-2|TRBV5-6|.
TGTGCCAGCAGCTTTCCCTCGACCGAGGAGCTGTTTTTT
CASSFPSTEELFF
>many|TRBJ2-7|TRBV7-8|.
TGTGCCAGCAGCCTCGGGGCCAACTACGAGCAGTACTTC
CASSLGANYEQYF
>.|TRBJ1-1|TRBV4-3|TRBD1
TGCGCCAGCAGCGGGACAGGGGGCGTTGATGAAGCTTTCTTT
CASSGTGGVDEAFF
>.|TRBJ2-5|TRBV6-1|TRBD1
TGTGCCAGCAGCCCTTCGAGGACAGGGGGGAGGCCTTTACAAGAGACCCAGTACTTC
CASSPSRTGGRPLQETQYF
>.|TRBJ2-3|TRBV20-1|.
TGCAGTGCTAGAAGTGCTTCTAGCACAGATACGCAGTATTTT
CSARSASSTDTQYF
>many|TRBJ2-1|TRBV6-5|TRBD1
TGTGCCAGCAGTTACCAGGGACAGGCGACCTACAATGAGCAGTTCTTC
CASSYQGQATYNEQFF
>many|TRBJ1-5|TRBV11-2|.
TGTGCCAGCAGCTCTATAGGTGGCAGGGACGGATCGCCCCAGCATTTT
CASSSIGGRDGSPQHF
>few|TRBJ2-3|TRBV7-3|TRBD2
TGTGCCAGCAGCTTAGCGGGAGGGCCCGGAACAGATACGCAGTATTTT
CASSLAGGPGTDTQYF
>many|TRBJ2-7|TRBV6-1|.
TGTGCCAGCAGTCTGGACTTTCCTTCCTACGAGCAGTACTTC
CASSLDFPSYEQYF
>few|TRBJ2-3|TRBV20-1|TRBD2
TGCAGTGCTAGAGCGGGAGGGCGGCCTAGCACAGATACGCAGTATTTT
CSARAGGRPSTDTQYF
>few|TRBJ1-1|TRBV3-1|.
TGTGCCAGCAGCCTGGGAGAGAGGAACACTGAAGCTTTCTTT
CASSLGERNTEAFF
>.|TRBJ2-3|TRBV9|TRBD2
TGTGCCAGCAGCGTAGATCCTAGCGGGAGTCTAGGTGTAGATACGCAGTATTTT
CASSVDPSGSLGVDTQYF
>.|TRBJ2-3|TRBV6-5|TRBD2
TGTGCCAGCAGTTCTTGGGGACTAGCGGATACTAGCACAGATACGCAGTATTTT
CASSSWGLADTSTDTQYF
>many|TRBJ2-1|TRBV24-1|TRBD1
TGTGCCACCAGTGATCGGACAGGGGCGAACGTCTACAATGAGCAGTTCTTC
CATSDRTGANVYNEQFF
>few|TRBJ2-7|TRBV27|TRBD1
TGTGCCAGCAGTGAAGGGACAGGGGGCTACGAGCAGTACTTC
CASSEGTGGYEQYF
>many|TRBJ2-2|TRBV29-1|.
TGCAGCGTTGTCGCAGGGGACACCAACACCGGGGAGCTGTTTTTT
CSVVAGDTNTGELFF
>.|TRBJ1-1|TRBV6-1|.
TGTGCCATTCAAAGCGGGGGAGTCGGTGGCACTGAAGCTTTCTTT
CAIQSGGVGGTEAFF
>many|TRBJ1-1|TRBV2|.
TGTGCCAGCAGTGAACAGGGAGGTGCCACTGAAGCTTTCTTT
CASSEQGGATEAFF
>many|TRBJ1-2|TRBV2|.
TGTGCCAGCAGTGAAGAGGATAACTATGGCTACACCTTC
CASSEEDNYGYTF
>many|TRBJ2-7|TRBV27|.
TGTGCCAGCAGTTTGTCTAGCTTAGCAACCTCGATCTACGAGCAGTACTTC
CASSLSSLATSIYEQYF
>.|TRBJ2-7|TRBV27|TRBD2
TGTGCCAGCAGTTTATTGCCGGAACTAGCGGCCTACGAGCAGTACTTC
CASSLLPELAAYEQYF
>.|TRBJ1-4|TRBV4-1|.
TGCGCCAGCAGCCAAGTCTTCACCGGGACTCCCACGGGGAAAAAACTGTTTTTT
CASSQVFTGTPTGKKLFF
>many|TRBJ2-7|TRBV29-1|TRBD1
TGCAGCGTTGCTGGCCTAGGACAGGGGGCTTCCTACGAGCAGTACTTC
CSVAGLGQGASYEQYF
>few|TRBJ1-4|TRBV6-2/TRBV6-3|TRBD1
TGTGCCAGCAGAAGCCGGGACAGGGGGTATGAAAAACTGTTTTTT
CASRSRDRGYEKLFF
>.|TRBJ2-5|TRBV27|.
TGTGCCAGCAGTCCAAGGAGGGTCCAGGAGACCCAGTACTTC
CASSPRRVQETQYF
>many|TRBJ1-1|TRBV30|.
TGTGCCTGGAGTGCAGACCAAATATACACTGAAGCTTTCTTT
CAWSADQIYTEAFF
>many|TRBJ2-7|TRBV28|.
TGTGCCAGCACCTCCCGGGAGACTAGTGGATACGAGCAGTACTTC
CASTSRETSGYEQYF
>many|TRBJ2-4|TRBV28|.
TGTGCCAGCAGTGACCTAGGGCTAGCGAGTTTCAAAAACATTCAGTACTTC
CASSDLGLASFKNIQYF
>few|TRBJ2-2|TRBV28|TRBD1
TGTGCCAGCAGATACAGGGGGACCGGGGAGCTGTTTTTT
CASRYRGTGELFF
>many|TRBJ1-5|TRBV6-1|.
TGTGCCAGCAGAAGGGAATCTTATCAGCCCCAGCATTTT
CASRRESYQPQHF
>many|TRBJ2-3|TRBV5-1|TRBD2
TGCGCCAGCAGCAAGGGACTAGCGGGAGGAATAGATACAGATACGCAGTATTTT
CASSKGLAGGIDTDTQYF
>many|TRBJ2-3|TRBV6-1|.
TGTGCCAGCAGTGGGGCGCGACCGGGCACAGATACGCAGTATTTT
CASSGARPGTDTQYF
>.|TRBJ2-7|TRBV6-5|.
TGTGCCAGCAGTTCCCCGCCCGGGCGCGACGAGCAGTACTTC
CASSSPPGRDEQYF